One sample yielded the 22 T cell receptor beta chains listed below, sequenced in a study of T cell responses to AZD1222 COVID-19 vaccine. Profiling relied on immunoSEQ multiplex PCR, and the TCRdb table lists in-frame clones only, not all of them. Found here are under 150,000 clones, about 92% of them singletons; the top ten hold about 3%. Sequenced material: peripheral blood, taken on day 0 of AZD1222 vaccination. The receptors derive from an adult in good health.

CDR3 in DNA: TGTGCCAGCAGTGAAGCGAAACAGGGATATAGCAATCAGCCCCAGCATTTT. Protein: CASSEAKQGYSNQPQHF. The chain carries TRBV2 and TRBJ1-5; D possibly corresponds to TRBD1 (6 bases). Looked up from germline, CDR1 is SNHLY and CDR2 is FYNNEI. V was cut by 0 bases and J by 0 bases, with 12 bases left in between. CDR3 length: 17 residues.

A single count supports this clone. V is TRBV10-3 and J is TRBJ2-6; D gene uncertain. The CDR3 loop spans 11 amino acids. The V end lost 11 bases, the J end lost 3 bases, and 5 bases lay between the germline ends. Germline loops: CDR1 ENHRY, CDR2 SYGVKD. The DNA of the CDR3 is TGTGCCGCCTATGGGGCCAACGTCCTGACTTTC. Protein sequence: CAAYGANVLTF.

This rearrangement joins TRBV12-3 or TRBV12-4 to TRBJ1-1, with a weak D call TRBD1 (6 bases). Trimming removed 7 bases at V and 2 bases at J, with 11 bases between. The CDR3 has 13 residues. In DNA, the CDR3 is TGTGCCAGCACTCAGGGACAAAACACTGAAGCTTTCTTT. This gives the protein CASTQGQNTEAFF.

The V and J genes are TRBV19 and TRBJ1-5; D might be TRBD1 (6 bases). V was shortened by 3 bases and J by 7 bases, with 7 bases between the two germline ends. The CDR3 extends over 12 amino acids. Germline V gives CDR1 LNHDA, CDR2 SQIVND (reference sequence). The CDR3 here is CASSMGGQPQHF. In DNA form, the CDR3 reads TGTGCCAGTAGTATGGGGGGCCAGCCCCAGCATTTT.

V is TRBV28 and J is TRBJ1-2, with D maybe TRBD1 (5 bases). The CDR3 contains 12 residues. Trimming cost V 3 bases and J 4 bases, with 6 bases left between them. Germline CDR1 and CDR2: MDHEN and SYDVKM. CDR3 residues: CASSLGTYGYTF. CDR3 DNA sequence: TGTGCCAGCAGTTTGGGGACCTATGGCTACACCTTC.

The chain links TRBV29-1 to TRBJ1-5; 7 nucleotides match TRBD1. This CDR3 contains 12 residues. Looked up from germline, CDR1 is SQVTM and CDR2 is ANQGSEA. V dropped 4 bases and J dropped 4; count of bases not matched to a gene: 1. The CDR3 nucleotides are TGCAGCGTTGGACAGGGTAATCAGCCCCAGCATTTT. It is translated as CSVGQGNQPQHF.

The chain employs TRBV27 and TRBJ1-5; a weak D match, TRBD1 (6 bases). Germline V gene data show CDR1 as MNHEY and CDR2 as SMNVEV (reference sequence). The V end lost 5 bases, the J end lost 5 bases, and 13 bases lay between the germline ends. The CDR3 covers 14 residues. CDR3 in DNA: TGTGCCAGCAGTCTAGGGACAATCGATCAGCCCCAGCATTTT. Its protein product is CASSLGTIDQPQHF.

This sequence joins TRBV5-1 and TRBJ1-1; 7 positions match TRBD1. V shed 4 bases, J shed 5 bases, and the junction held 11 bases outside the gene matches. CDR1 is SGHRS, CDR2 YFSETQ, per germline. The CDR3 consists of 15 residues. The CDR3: CASSPTGWIGTEAFF. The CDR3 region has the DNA TGCGCCAGCAGCCCGACAGGGTGGATTGGGACTGAAGCTTTCTTT.

The CDR3 loop reads CASSADRGLTDTQYF. In DNA form, the CDR3 reads TGTGCCAGCAGCGCGGACAGGGGTCTCACAGATACGCAGTATTTT. The gene calls are TRBV5-6 and TRBJ2-3, with 9 bases aligning to TRBD1. The V gene end was trimmed by 4 bases and the J gene end by 2 bases; junction bases not matched to a gene: 5. Germline CDR1 is SGHDT and CDR2 is YYEEEE. This CDR3 region has 15 residues.

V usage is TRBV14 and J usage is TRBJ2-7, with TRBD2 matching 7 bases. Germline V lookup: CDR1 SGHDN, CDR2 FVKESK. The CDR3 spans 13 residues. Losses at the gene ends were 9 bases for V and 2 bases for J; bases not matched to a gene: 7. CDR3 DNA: TGTGCCAGTCCGAAGCGGGACCCCTACGAGCAGTACTTC. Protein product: CASPKRDPYEQYF.

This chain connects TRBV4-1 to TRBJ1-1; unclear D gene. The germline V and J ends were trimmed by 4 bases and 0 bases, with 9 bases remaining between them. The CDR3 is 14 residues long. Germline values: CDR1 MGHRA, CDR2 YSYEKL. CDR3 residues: CASSLIRVNTEAFF. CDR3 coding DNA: TGCGCCAGCAGCCTGATTAGAGTGAACACTGAAGCTTTCTTT.

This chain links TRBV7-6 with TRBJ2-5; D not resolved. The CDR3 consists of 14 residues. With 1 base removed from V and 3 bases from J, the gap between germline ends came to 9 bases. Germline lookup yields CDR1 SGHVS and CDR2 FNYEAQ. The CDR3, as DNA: TGTGCCAGCAGCTTAGTGGGCAGAGAAGAGACCCAGTACTTC. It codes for CASSLVGREETQYF.

The CDR3 DNA is TGTGCCAGCAGTTACTACAGCGCGAACACCGGGGAGCTGTTTTTT. It yields the protein CASSYYSANTGELFF. This chain joins TRBV6-5 and TRBJ2-2; D is unclear. CDR3 length: 15 amino acids. V was trimmed by 1 base and J by 0 bases, leaving 6 bases between them. In germline, CDR1 is MNHEY, CDR2 SVGAGI.

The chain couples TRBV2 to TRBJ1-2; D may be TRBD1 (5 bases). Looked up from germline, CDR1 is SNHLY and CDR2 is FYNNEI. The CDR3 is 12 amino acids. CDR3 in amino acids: CVQPEGFYGYTF. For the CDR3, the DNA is TGTGTCCAGCCGGAGGGGTTCTATGGCTACACCTTC. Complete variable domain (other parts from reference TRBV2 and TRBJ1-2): EPEVTQTPSHQVTQMGQEVILRCVPISNHLYFYWYRQILGQKVEFLVSFYNNEISEKSEIFDDQFSVERPDGSNFTLKIRSTKLEDSAMYFCVQPEGFYGYTFGSGTRLTVV.

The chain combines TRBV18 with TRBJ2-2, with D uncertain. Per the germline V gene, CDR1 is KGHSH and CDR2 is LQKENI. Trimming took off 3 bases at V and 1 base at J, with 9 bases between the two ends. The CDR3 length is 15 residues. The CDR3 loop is CASSPVGQNTGELFF. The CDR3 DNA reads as TGTGCCAGCTCACCGGTAGGCCAGAACACCGGGGAGCTGTTTTTT.

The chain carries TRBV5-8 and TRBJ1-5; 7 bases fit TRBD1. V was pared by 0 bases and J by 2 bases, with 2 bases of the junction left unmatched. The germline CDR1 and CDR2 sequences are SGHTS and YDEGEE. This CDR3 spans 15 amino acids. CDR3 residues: CASSLDRGGNQPQHF. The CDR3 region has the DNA TGTGCCAGCAGCTTGGACAGGGGTGGCAATCAGCCCCAGCATTTT.

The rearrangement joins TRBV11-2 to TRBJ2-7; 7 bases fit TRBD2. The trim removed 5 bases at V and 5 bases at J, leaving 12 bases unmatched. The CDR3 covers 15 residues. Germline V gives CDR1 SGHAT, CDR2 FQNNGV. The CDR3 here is CASSIGWTRVDEQYF. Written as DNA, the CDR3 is TGTGCCAGCAGCATAGGGTGGACTAGGGTAGACGAGCAGTACTTC.

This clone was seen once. The CDR3 spells CASRKAGMTEAFF. The CDR3 DNA sequence: TGTGCCAGCAGGAAAGCGGGGATGACTGAAGCTTTCTTT. The chain combines TRBV14 with TRBJ1-1; no reliable D call. Between the trimmed V and J ends, which lost 6 bases and 5 bases, there was a span of 13 bases. The CDR3 has 13 residues. The germline V gene has CDR1 SGHDN and CDR2 FVKESK.

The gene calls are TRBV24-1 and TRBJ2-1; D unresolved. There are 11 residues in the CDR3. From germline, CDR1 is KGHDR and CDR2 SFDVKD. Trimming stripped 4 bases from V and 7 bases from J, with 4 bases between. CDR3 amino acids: CATSEINEQFF. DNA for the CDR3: TGTGCCACCAGTGAGATAAATGAGCAGTTCTTC.

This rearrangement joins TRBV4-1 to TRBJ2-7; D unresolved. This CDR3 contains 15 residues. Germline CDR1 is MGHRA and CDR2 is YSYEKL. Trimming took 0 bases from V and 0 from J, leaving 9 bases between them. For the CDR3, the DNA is TGCGCCAGCAGCCAAGAAACGTACAGCTCCTACGAGCAGTACTTC. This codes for CASSQETYSSYEQYF.

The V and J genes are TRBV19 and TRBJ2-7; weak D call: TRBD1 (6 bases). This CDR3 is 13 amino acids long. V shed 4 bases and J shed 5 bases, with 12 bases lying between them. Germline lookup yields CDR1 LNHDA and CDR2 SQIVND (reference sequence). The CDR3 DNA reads TGTGCCAGTAGTACAGGGGTTGGGGACGAGCAGTACTTC. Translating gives CASSTGVGDEQYF.

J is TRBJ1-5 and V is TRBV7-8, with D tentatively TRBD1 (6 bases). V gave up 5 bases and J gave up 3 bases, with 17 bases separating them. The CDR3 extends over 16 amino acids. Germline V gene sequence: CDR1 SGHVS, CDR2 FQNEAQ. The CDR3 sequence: CASSLWTEGDNQPQHF. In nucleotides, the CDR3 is TGTGCCAGCAGCCTGTGGACAGAGGGGGACAATCAGCCCCAGCATTTT.